The rows below give T cell receptor beta chains drawn from one sample of a study of T cells in Graves' hyperthyroidism and ophthalmopathy. TCRdb passed the multiplex PCR reads through MiXCR, listing each CDR3 protein once. The sample records some 510,000 distinct CDR3 sequences, more than 20% being singletons. The sequencing sample was made of blood. These TCRs come from a man between 18 and 29 years old with Graves' hyperthyroidism. CDR3s include the opening cysteine and the closing phenylalanine or tryptophan. The D gene is left open where the match is weak.

j_gene: TRBJ2-7
d_gene: NA
v_gene: TRBV28
CDR3aa: CASTSAYEQYF

j_gene: TRBJ2-7
d_gene: NA
v_gene: TRBV20-1
CDR3aa: CSAYRGGDEQYF

j_gene: TRBJ1-5
d_gene: NA
v_gene: TRBV30
CDR3aa: CAWSRDNQPQHF

j_gene: TRBJ1-1
d_gene: NA
v_gene: TRBV20-1
CDR3aa: CSANRVAVGNTEAFF

j_gene: TRBJ1-2
d_gene: NA
v_gene: TRBV15
CDR3aa: CATSRDLTGSRGYTF

j_gene: TRBJ2-2
d_gene: NA
v_gene: TRBV4-1
CDR3aa: CASSQFFGTANTGELFF

j_gene: TRBJ2-7
d_gene: TRBD2
v_gene: TRBV20-1
CDR3aa: CSAWSSSGGRYEQYF

j_gene: TRBJ1-1
d_gene: TRBD1
v_gene: TRBV20-1
CDR3aa: CSARNTDRGNTEAFF

j_gene: TRBJ2-2
d_gene: TRBD1
v_gene: TRBV6-1
CDR3aa: CASTPRDRGHTGELFF

j_gene: TRBJ2-7
d_gene: NA
v_gene: TRBV2
CDR3aa: CASSDVNSYEQYF

j_gene: TRBJ2-1
d_gene: TRBD1
v_gene: TRBV5-1
CDR3aa: CASSLADRSYNEQFF

j_gene: TRBJ2-7
d_gene: NA
v_gene: TRBV12-3/TRBV12-4
CDR3aa: CASLGSYEQYF

j_gene: TRBJ2-7
d_gene: TRBD1
v_gene: TRBV15
CDR3aa: CATSRDSGTGYEQYF

j_gene: TRBJ1-2
d_gene: NA
v_gene: TRBV6-4
CDR3aa: CASSVAGGTFPRGYTF

j_gene: TRBJ1-2
d_gene: TRBD1
v_gene: TRBV28
CDR3aa: CASTTRDRANYGYTF

j_gene: TRBJ2-2
d_gene: NA
v_gene: TRBV7-9
CDR3aa: CASSWRERGELFF

j_gene: TRBJ1-5
d_gene: NA
v_gene: TRBV4-1
CDR3aa: CASSPLGGPPQHF

j_gene: TRBJ2-7
d_gene: NA
v_gene: TRBV5-1
CDR3aa: CASGLPGRRAGEQYF

j_gene: TRBJ1-6
d_gene: NA
v_gene: TRBV12-3/TRBV12-4
CDR3aa: CASSGRGAGSPLHF

j_gene: TRBJ2-7
d_gene: TRBD1
v_gene: TRBV29-1
CDR3aa: CSVERGPISEGDDEQYF

j_gene: TRBJ2-2
d_gene: TRBD2
v_gene: TRBV11-2
CDR3aa: CASSPNPGLAGVAGELFF

j_gene: TRBJ1-5
d_gene: NA
v_gene: TRBV7-8
CDR3aa: CASAVGAQPQHF

j_gene: TRBJ1-2
d_gene: NA
v_gene: TRBV27
CDR3aa: CASKRNANYGYTF

j_gene: TRBJ1-5
d_gene: NA
v_gene: TRBV12-3/TRBV12-4
CDR3aa: CASSFRVGGLGNQPQHF

j_gene: TRBJ2-7
d_gene: NA
v_gene: TRBV3-1
CDR3aa: CASSQDKTWEQYF

j_gene: TRBJ2-7
d_gene: NA
v_gene: TRBV27
CDR3aa: CASSSPRGTASEQYF

j_gene: TRBJ1-5
d_gene: NA
v_gene: TRBV12-3/TRBV12-4
CDR3aa: CASTHGGRNQPQHF

j_gene: TRBJ2-5
d_gene: TRBD1
v_gene: TRBV5-1
CDR3aa: CASSGSGTVETQYF

j_gene: TRBJ2-7
d_gene: NA
v_gene: TRBV2
CDR3aa: CASWGARGYEQYF

j_gene: TRBJ2-6
d_gene: NA
v_gene: TRBV5-1
CDR3aa: CASSLGEVGANVLTF

j_gene: TRBJ1-5
d_gene: TRBD1
v_gene: TRBV6-5
CDR3aa: CASSWGQVDNQPQHF

j_gene: TRBJ2-3
d_gene: NA
v_gene: TRBV11-2
CDR3aa: CASSFVSPSTDTQYF

j_gene: TRBJ1-1
d_gene: NA
v_gene: TRBV5-1
CDR3aa: CASSAYMNTEAFF

j_gene: TRBJ1-3
d_gene: TRBD1
v_gene: TRBV27
CDR3aa: CASSFPATGRYGNTIYF

j_gene: TRBJ1-1
d_gene: TRBD1
v_gene: TRBV12-3/TRBV12-4
CDR3aa: CASKPGQGNTEAFF

j_gene: TRBJ2-2
d_gene: NA
v_gene: TRBV12-3/TRBV12-4
CDR3aa: CASSNEGGYTGELFF

j_gene: TRBJ2-2
d_gene: NA
v_gene: TRBV6-5
CDR3aa: CASSLAGIYTGELFF

j_gene: TRBJ2-5
d_gene: TRBD2
v_gene: TRBV12-3/TRBV12-4
CDR3aa: CASSLQAGGGETQYF

j_gene: TRBJ1-2
d_gene: NA
v_gene: TRBV6-1
CDR3aa: CASSVAFLDGYTF

j_gene: TRBJ1-2
d_gene: TRBD1
v_gene: TRBV30
CDR3aa: CAWRPRGYGYTF

j_gene: TRBJ2-7
d_gene: NA
v_gene: TRBV28
CDR3aa: CASSSRDGYEQYF

j_gene: TRBJ1-5
d_gene: TRBD1
v_gene: TRBV12-3/TRBV12-4
CDR3aa: CASSLWQGDSNQPQHF

j_gene: TRBJ2-2
d_gene: TRBD1
v_gene: TRBV30
CDR3aa: CAWSVGTGVNTGELFF

j_gene: TRBJ1-2
d_gene: NA
v_gene: TRBV3-1
CDR3aa: CASSQDPGYGYTF

j_gene: TRBJ1-5
d_gene: NA
v_gene: TRBV6-5
CDR3aa: CASIHMGGNQPQHF

j_gene: TRBJ1-1
d_gene: TRBD1
v_gene: TRBV27
CDR3aa: CASSPDRGNLETEAFF

j_gene: TRBJ2-2
d_gene: NA
v_gene: TRBV11-2
CDR3aa: CASSPPPGTSDPYTGELFF

j_gene: TRBJ2-3
d_gene: NA
v_gene: TRBV6-5
CDR3aa: CASSYSELSTDTQFF

j_gene: TRBJ1-5
d_gene: NA
v_gene: TRBV6-2/TRBV6-3
CDR3aa: CASYREPGPRSRYSNQPQHF

j_gene: TRBJ2-7
d_gene: NA
v_gene: TRBV28
CDR3aa: CASSLPGLTRSYEQYF

j_gene: TRBJ2-7
d_gene: TRBD1
v_gene: TRBV5-1
CDR3aa: CASSTGTVGLFGQYF

j_gene: TRBJ1-2
d_gene: NA
v_gene: TRBV6-1
CDR3aa: CASSEVGSYGYTF

j_gene: TRBJ1-2
d_gene: NA
v_gene: TRBV28
CDR3aa: CASSPVRASQSYGYTF

j_gene: TRBJ1-2
d_gene: NA
v_gene: TRBV7-2
CDR3aa: CASSLGSLNYGYTF

j_gene: TRBJ1-5
d_gene: NA
v_gene: TRBV6-5
CDR3aa: CASSYSRTQAEAQHF